This is a list of T cell receptor beta chains from one sample in a study of blood T cell repertoires in COVID-19. Profiled with immunoSEQ multiplex PCR; TCRdb holds only in-frame clones, not every one. The sample shows some 50,000 clones, approximately 80% of them seen only once. Sequencing was performed on peripheral blood. These receptors were taken from a man aged 35-49 years with acute or convalescent COVID-19. Each CDR3 is given with its conserved first and last residue. A D gene is named only where the DNA matches it firmly. For some rows the clone size is stated as once, few or many, or as a class when expanded; others skip it.

j_call clone_size d_call v_call cdr3_nt cdr3_aa
TRBJ2-3 NA NA TRBV9 TGTGCCAGCAGCGTAGTGGGAGTGAGCACAGATACGCAGTATTTT CASSVVGVSTDTQYF
TRBJ1-1 NA NA TRBV6-5 TGTGCCAGCATCAGTGGGGGGGGGCGCGGAGTGGCTTTCTTT CASISGGGRGVAFF
TRBJ2-3 NA TRBD2 TRBV27 TGTGCCAGCAGTTTATTGTTCCAGCGGGGGGGCTCAGATACGCAGTATTTT CASSLLFQRGGSDTQYF
TRBJ1-4 NA TRBD1 TRBV7-8 TGTGCCAGCAGCTTGGGACAGGGGGCAAGGGGAGCTAATGAAAAACTGTTTTTT CASSLGQGARGANEKLFF
TRBJ2-7 NA NA TRBV10-3 TGTGCCATCACAGGCAGTCCAACCTACGAGCAGTACTTC CAITGSPTYEQYF
TRBJ1-6 NA TRBD1 TRBV7-2 TGTGCCAGCAGCTCCAGACAGGGAGGACGTAATTCACCCCTCCACTTT CASSSRQGGRNSPLHF
TRBJ1-4 once TRBD1 TRBV5-1 TGCGCCAGCAGCTCCCAGGGGGCTTGGGAAAAACTGTTTTTT CASSSQGAWEKLFF
TRBJ1-1 NA NA TRBV14 TGTGCCAGCAGATCTTCAGTGAACACTGAAGCTTTCTTT CASRSSVNTEAFF
TRBJ1-1 NA NA TRBV5-6 TGTGCCAGCAGCTATAGGTACAGCAACACTGAAGCTTTCTTT CASSYRYSNTEAFF
TRBJ1-5 NA TRBD1 TRBV12-5 TGTGCTAGTGGTTTGGCGACAGGGGTTAATCAGCCCCAGCATTTT CASGLATGVNQPQHF
TRBJ1-2 NA NA TRBV29-1 TGCAGCGTTTCCCCTTCCTCAGGTGGCTACACCTTC CSVSPSSGGYTF
TRBJ2-3 NA NA TRBV7-6 TGTGCCAGCAGCTTAGGGACAGCCGCTGCTGAAGATACGCAGTATTTT CASSLGTAAAEDTQYF
TRBJ2-7 NA TRBD1 TRBV5-1 TGCGCCAGCAGCCGTGGACAGGGGCGGGACGAGCAGTACTTC CASSRGQGRDEQYF
TRBJ1-5 few NA TRBV6-5 TGTGCCAGCAGTTTAAACCGGGCGGGCCGGGGACCCCAGCATTTT CASSLNRAGRGPQHF
TRBJ2-7 NA TRBD1 TRBV2 TGTGCCAGCAGGAGGGACAGGCAATACGAGCAGTACTTC CASRRDRQYEQYF